Following are 22 T cell receptor beta chains from one sample sequenced in a study of shared clonotypes between healthy human individuals. Naive CD8 cells lacked CD45RO, underwent positive selection for CCR7 and left out terminally differentiated effector memory CD45RA+ cells. TCRdb keeps only in-frame clones here, not all; method: immunoSEQ multiplex PCR. The table lists about 800,000 clones, approximately 97% of them singletons. Sequenced input: naive CD8+ T cells sorted from blood. The receptors stem from a man aged 25-45 years in good health.

The genes are TRBV7-6 and TRBJ2-7, with 8 bases that match TRBD1. From germline, CDR1 is SGHVS and CDR2 FNYEAQ. The CDR3 is 17 residues long. V dropped 5 bases and J dropped 0; count of bases not matched to a gene: 12. The CDR3 spells CASSTGPGQAISYEQYF. The DNA of the CDR3 is TGTGCCAGCAGCACCGGACCGGGACAGGCTATCTCCTACGAGCAGTACTTC.

This chain joins TRBV15 and TRBJ2-7; 10 bases are shared with TRBD2. The germline gives CDR1 LNHNV, CDR2 YYDKDF (reference sequence). The junction had 2 bases not matched to a gene; V was cut back by 0 bases and J by 3 bases. The CDR3 contains 15 residues. The CDR3 bases are TGTGCCACCAGCAGAGATGGACTAGCGGACTACGAGCAGTACTTC. This codes for CATSRDGLADYEQYF.

The chain joins TRBV11-2 to TRBJ2-7; 9 nucleotides align to TRBD1. Trimming removed 0 bases from V and 5 bases from J; junction bases left unmatched: 5. Germline V gives CDR1 SGHAT, CDR2 FQNNGV. CDR3 length: 15 amino acids. In DNA, the CDR3 is TGTGCCAGCAGCTTAGAGGGACAGGGAAGGAACGAGCAGTACTTC. This encodes CASSLEGQGRNEQYF.

This rearrangement joins TRBV7-9 to TRBJ1-5; D may be TRBD1 (6 bases). Per germline, CDR1 SEHNR and CDR2 FQNEAQ (reference sequence). V gave up 4 bases and J gave up 6 bases, with 13 bases separating them. CDR3 length: 14 residues. The CDR3: CASSSGALLQPQHF. The CDR3 nucleotides read TGTGCCAGCAGCTCGGGGGCGCTTCTTCAGCCCCAGCATTTT.

The chain joins TRBV5-6 to TRBJ2-7; TRBD2 is a possible D gene (6 bases). CDR1 is SGHDT, CDR2 YYEEEE, per germline. Trimming took 7 bases from V and 3 from J, leaving 17 bases between them. The CDR3 extends over 14 amino acids. In nucleotides, the CDR3 is TGTGCCAGCTACCCCCGGGCCGGGGGCTACGAGCAGTACTTC. Protein: CASYPRAGGYEQYF.

This clone was seen just once. The CDR3 is CASSYLPGAGQETQYF. CDR3 DNA sequence: TGTGCCAGCAGTTACTTGCCGGGGGCGGGACAAGAGACCCAGTACTTC. The V call is TRBV7-9, the J call TRBJ2-5, with D perhaps TRBD1 or TRBD2 (6 bases each). With 6 bases removed from V and 2 bases from J, the gap between germline ends came to 19 bases. This CDR3 region has 16 residues. CDR1 is SEHNR and CDR2 is FQNEAQ in the germline V gene (reference sequence).

The V gene is TRBV9, the J gene TRBJ2-1; a possible D gene is TRBD1 (6 bases). CDR1 and CDR2 from the germline V gene are SGDLS and YYNGEE. The CDR3 extends over 15 amino acids. V was pared by 2 bases and J by 5 bases, with 14 bases between. In DNA form, the CDR3 reads TGTGCCAGCAGCGTGGAGGACAGACCCCACAATGAGCAGTTCTTC. It is translated as CASSVEDRPHNEQFF.

The chain links TRBV6-5 to TRBJ2-1; unclear D gene. Trimming removed 0 bases at V and 3 bases at J, with 9 bases between. This CDR3 comprises 15 residues. Germline CDR1 reads MNHEY; CDR2 reads SVGAGI. CDR3 bases: TGTGCCAGCAGTTACTCGAATTCTGACTACAATGAGCAGTTCTTC. Translated, it gives CASSYSNSDYNEQFF.

The CDR3: CASSPNKREGRDTDTQYF. CDR3 DNA: TGTGCCAGCAGCCCAAATAAGCGGGAGGGCCGGGACACAGATACGCAGTATTTT. The rearrangement joins TRBV11-3 to TRBJ2-3, with 10 bases matching TRBD2. CDR1 and CDR2 from the germline V gene are SGHNT and YENEEA. The CDR3 runs 18 residues. V was clipped by 5 bases and J by 2 bases; unmatched bases: 13.

The DNA of the CDR3 is TGTGCCAGCAGCTTGTATTTCTCGGGCAATCAGCCCCAGCATTTT. Translation gives CASSLYFSGNQPQHF. The chain couples TRBV5-8 to TRBJ1-5; no clear D. Between the trimmed V and J ends, which lost 1 base and 2 bases, there was a span of 10 bases. This CDR3 spans 15 amino acids. Looked up from germline, CDR1 is SGHTS and CDR2 is YDEGEE.

J is TRBJ1-3 and V is TRBV9; D may be TRBD1 (5 bases). Germline V gives CDR1 SGDLS, CDR2 YYNGEE. This CDR3 comprises 15 residues. V was pared by 2 bases and J by 0 bases, with 9 bases between. The CDR3 bases are TGTGCCAGCAGCGTTAGGGGAAGCTCTGGAAACACCATATATTTT. It codes for CASSVRGSSGNTIYF. Together with reference TRBV9 and TRBJ1-3, the CDR3 gives the full variable domain: DSGVTQTPKHLITATGQRVTLRCSPRSGDLSVYWYQQSLDQGLQFLIQYYNGEERAKGNILERFSAQQFPDLHSELNLSSLELGDSALYFCASSVRGSSGNTIYFGEGSWLTVV.

J is TRBJ1-5 and V is TRBV7-6; D is unresolved. CDR1 and CDR2 (germline): SGHVS, FNYEAQ. CDR3 length: 13 amino acids. V lost 2 bases and J lost 5, with 7 bases in between. The CDR3 DNA reads as TGTGCCAGCAGCTTATTATGGGATCAGCCCCAGCATTTT. Its protein product is CASSLLWDQPQHF.

V usage is TRBV9 and J usage is TRBJ2-3, with D unclear. Germline values: CDR1 SGDLS, CDR2 YYNGEE. This CDR3 spans 13 amino acids. Trimming pared 2 bases from V and 1 base from J, leaving 5 bases between. CDR3 protein: CASSVKRTDTQYF. In DNA, the CDR3 is TGTGCCAGCAGCGTGAAGCGCACAGATACGCAGTATTTT.

This clone was seen just once. The rearrangement uses TRBV2 and TRBJ2-1; D is unclear. Germline assignment: CDR1 SNHLY and CDR2 FYNNEI. The V and J ends lost 3 bases and 0 bases respectively, with 12 bases between them. CDR3 length: 16 amino acids. The CDR3 DNA sequence: TGTGCCAGCAGTGAGGGCGCGACCCCCTCCTACAATGAGCAGTTCTTC. Protein: CASSEGATPSYNEQFF.

Only one count was recorded for this clone. The rearrangement links TRBV10-3 to TRBJ2-1, with 15 bases fitting TRBD2. V lost 5 bases, J lost 7 bases, and 9 bases stayed unmatched. CDR3 length: 17 amino acids. Germline-derived CDR1 and CDR2 are ENHRY and SYGVKD. CDR3 amino acids: CAISTLGTSGRSNEQFF. CDR3 DNA sequence: TGTGCCATCAGTACTTTAGGGACTAGCGGGAGGAGTAATGAGCAGTTCTTC.

The chain employs TRBV27 and TRBJ2-7, with 9 positions matching TRBD1. Trimming at V came to 2 bases and at J to 3 bases, leaving 20 bases not matched to a gene. Germline-derived CDR1 and CDR2 are MNHEY and SMNVEV (reference sequence). The CDR3 extends over 20 amino acids. CDR3: CASSLTTPGTGNHGLYEQYF. The CDR3 DNA is TGTGCCAGCAGTTTAACCACCCCCGGGACAGGGAACCATGGTCTCTACGAGCAGTACTTC.

This clone was picked up one time. The chain recombines TRBV27 with TRBJ2-7, with TRBD2 matching over 10 bases. V lost 6 bases, J lost 1 base, and 3 bases stayed unmatched. Germline V gene lookup returns CDR1 MNHEY and CDR2 SMNVEV (reference sequence). The CDR3 contains 14 residues. The CDR3 DNA follows: TGTGCCAGCAGGGGACTAGCGCATTCCTACGAGCAGTACTTC. Translated, it gives CASRGLAHSYEQYF.

The V gene is TRBV14, the J gene TRBJ2-1, with D hard to call. The germline gives CDR1 SGHDN, CDR2 FVKESK. V was clipped by 4 bases and J by 0 bases, with 13 bases between them. CDR3 length: 16 residues. In nucleotides, the CDR3 is TGTGCCAGCAGCCCCCTAGTTGAGAGCTCCTACAATGAGCAGTTCTTC. It encodes CASSPLVESSYNEQFF.

The rearrangement uses TRBV7-9 and TRBJ1-5, with TRBD1 identical over 7 bases. Germline assignment: CDR1 SEHNR and CDR2 FQNEAQ (reference sequence). The CDR3 covers 15 residues. The trim removed 4 bases at V and 0 bases at J, leaving 3 bases unmatched. The CDR3 coding sequence is TGTGCCAGCAGCTCCAACAGGGGTAGCAATCAGCCCCAGCATTTT. Translation: CASSSNRGSNQPQHF.

CDR3 sequence (DNA): TGCGCCAGCAGCGATCACAGGGGGACCGTCTATGGCTACACCTTC. This gives the protein CASSDHRGTVYGYTF. The chain combines TRBV4-1 with TRBJ1-2, with 8 nucleotides matching TRBD1. The CDR3 has 15 amino acids. Germline lookup yields CDR1 MGHRA and CDR2 YSYEKL. J was trimmed by 4 bases and V by 5 bases; bases with no gene match: 9.

The rearrangement links TRBV23-1 to TRBJ1-1; weak D call: TRBD1 (5 bases). TRBV23-1 has ORF status, its function being uncertain. The CDR3 runs 15 residues. The V gene lost 0 bases and the J gene lost 6 bases, with 14 bases spanning the gap. The CDR3 sequence is CASSQSDWGNPEAFF. For the CDR3, the DNA is TGCGCCAGCAGTCAATCCGATTGGGGGAATCCTGAAGCTTTCTTT.

This CDR3 reads CASSQEGGRTGNIQYF. CDR3 coding DNA: TGCGCCAGCAGCCAAGAGGGGGGCAGGACGGGAAACATTCAGTACTTC. The V gene is TRBV4-1, the J gene TRBJ2-4; perhaps D is TRBD1 or TRBD2 (6 bases each). CDR3 length: 16 amino acids. V was shortened by 0 bases and J by 6 bases, with 15 bases between the two germline ends. Germline V gene data show CDR1 as MGHRA and CDR2 as YSYEKL.